Reported below is one T cell receptor beta chain. Trimming took off 4 bases at V and 0 bases at J, with 11 bases between the two ends. Per the germline V gene, CDR1 is LGHNA and CDR2 is YSLEER. This CDR3 is built from 15 residues. These data belong to a study of blood T cell repertoires in COVID-19. The wider study: COVID-19 samples collected from the United States, Italy and Spain covered acute and convalescent phases.

The table came from immunoSEQ multiplex PCR; TCRdb's copy has only in-frame clones and leaves some out. Among 250,000 to 350,000 clones, around 87% were seen once, and the ten largest hold 2% to 2.5%. The chain links TRBV4-3 to TRBJ2-3, with D perhaps TRBD2 (6 bases). The clonotype originates from a woman between 50 and 59 years old who had recovered from COVID-19. The sample consisted of peripheral blood. CDR3 nucleotide sequence: TGCGCCAGCAGCCTACACGCGGGGAGCACAGATACGCAGTATTTT. It specifies CASSLHAGSTDTQYF.